This TCR beta chain came from a study of cytomegalovirus exposure and HLA in healthy donors. Study-level results: Reports showed the classifier diagnosing cytomegalovirus status with high specificity and sensitivity.

PCR was performed using 60 Vbeta and 13 Jbeta primers. This table comes from immunoSEQ multiplex PCR, and its TCRdb copy is limited to in-frame clones, with some not included. The sample contains about 160,000 clones, 82% of which appear only once. The CDR3 has 18 amino acids. In germline, CDR1 is SGDLS, CDR2 YYNGEE. V was pared by 2 bases and J by 1 base, with 11 bases of the junction left unmatched. As to this clone: Its antigen is not known.

The chain links TRBV9 to TRBJ2-3; TRBD2 matches 9 bases. The sequence was obtained from a girl aged 5-17 years in good health and CMV-seropositive. The sample comprised PBMCs. The CDR3 sequence is CASSVSRTSVGGTDTQYF. The CDR3 coding sequence is TGTGCCAGCAGCGTGTCCCGGACTAGCGTTGGAGGCACAGATACGCAGTATTTT. Together with reference TRBV9 and TRBJ2-3, the CDR3 gives the full variable domain: DSGVTQTPKHLITATGQRVTLRCSPRSGDLSVYWYQQSLDQGLQFLIQYYNGEERAKGNILERFSAQQFPDLHSELNLSSLELGDSALYFCASSVSRTSVGGTDTQYFGPGTRLTVL.